This paragraph reports one TCR beta chain. Which antigen it targets is not known. No per-base quality is available; no much larger clone lies one base away. These data originate in a study of vaccination and CD4 T cells after COVID-19 (dated by TCRdb to the early 2020s). For the wider study: SARS-CoV-2 positivity had been established in the convalescent patients by nasal swab PCR, and mild disease was recorded in about 9 of these patients and severe disease in one. Six males and four females were included in the convalescent cohort, with two Hispanic individuals, seven Caucasians, two Asians and one multiracial person represented. Participants got two doses of the Pfizer-BioNTech BNT162b2 vaccine (n=8) or two doses of the Moderna mRNA-1273 vaccine (n=2). Post-COVID blood samples from convalescent patients were collected a median of around 100 days after diagnosis, with a range of roughly 30 to 170 days. Post-vaccine blood samples were collected a median of around 70 days after the second vaccine dose, ranging from about 13 to 241 days. Three convalescent patients were sampled both early after vaccination (day 14) and late after vaccination (days 161 to 241). In around ten COVID-19 convalescent patients and a handful of infection-naive healthy vaccine recipients, the spike-specific CD4+ TCR repertoire before mRNA vaccination was compared with the repertoire after mRNA vaccination. Beyond this particular receptor, the publication reports: The number of convalescent patients in the study was relatively small, and the study did not examine early timepoints following natural infection. Of the vaccine-specific clones found in convalescent patients, nearly all (304 of 307) were mono-reactive for SARS-CoV-2 spike instead of being cross-reactive with common cold coronaviruses. Although the median number of SARS-CoV-2-reactive clonotypes went up from 21 after infection to 35 to 40 after vaccination, the increase was not significant. Among the post-vaccine SARS-CoV-2-reactive clones in convalescent patients, a median 86.3% showed up only after vaccination, which suggests vaccine-specific priming.

V is cut back by 1 base and J by 12 bases, with 9 bases in the junction unmatched. The germline V gene (reference sequence) gives CDR1 as DFQATT and CDR2 as SNEGSKA. Spanning cysteine to phenylalanine, the CDR3 consists of 13 amino acids. Solely the CDR3 DNA is kept, with 39 bases framed from the first base. This specimen's time point label, interpreted: late sampling 161 to 241 days after vaccination in a few convalescent patients. The positive SARS-CoV-2 PCR tests of the convalescent patients were dated from March to December 2020, before the Alpha, Beta and Delta variants emerged in the United States. PBMCs were separated from whole blood using Ficoll-Paque Plus gradient centrifugation and then either used fresh or cryopreserved at -140C. Libraries came from PCR. Sequencing used an Illumina iSeq 100. Regarding the original processing steps: Non-productive sequences were filtered out, and CDR3s that did not start with C, did not end with F or W, or were shorter than 7 amino acids were discarded. Levenshtein distances (stringdist) and unrooted phylogenetic trees (ape) in R version 3.6.1 were used to assess CDR3 homology. TCRdb reprocessed the public reads (quality trimming at Q25 with fastp, clone calling with MiXCR) and kept in-frame beta chains. Every distinct CDR3 protein forms one entry, paired with its most common genes and DNA. The V and J calls reflect TCRdb's pipeline rather than the authors' work. For this sample there are just under 30,000 distinct CDR3 sequences; approximately 49% appear just once. The leading ten clones occupy 5.5% to 7% of the sample.

The chain joins TRBV20-1 to TRBJ2-1, with 7 bases matching TRBD2. Sequenced material: CD4+ T cells from blood, taken about 7 months after SARS-CoV-2 vaccination. The receptor comes from a human donor who had recovered from COVID-19. CDR3 region: CSARGDGREMQFF. In nucleotide form, the sequence is TGCAGTGCTAGAGGGGACGGGCGGGAGATGCAGTTCTTC.